This T cell receptor beta chain was recorded in a study of CD8 T cells in ankylosing spondylitis (dated by TCRdb to between 2016 and 2019). About the full investigation: T cell receptor beta repertoires were profiled in healthy donors and ankylosing spondylitis patients so that disease-linked TCR variants could be found. The full study cohort was made up of about 24 ankylosing spondylitis patients and fewer than 120 healthy donors. Peripheral blood samples were taken, and synovial fluid was additionally collected from ankylosing spondylitis patients.

The CDR3 runs 14 amino acids, cysteine and phenylalanine included. CDR3 DNA is the only sequence kept; it has 42 bases, read in frame from the first base. The junction carries 12 bases between V and J, which are trimmed by 4 bases and 2 bases respectively. The germline V gene specifies SGHRS as CDR1 and YFSETQ as CDR2. The research as a whole found: Some motif variants had previously been reported in the synovial fluid and blood of reactive arthritis patients, which suggests shared mechanisms of disease initiation. The disease-linked clones showed a CD8+ phenotype and occurred at relatively low frequencies in peripheral blood. The disease-linked clones were reported to be significantly enriched in matched synovial fluid samples from ankylosing spondylitis patients. Blood from ankylosing spondylitis patients appeared to be characterized by a TCR beta motif composed of eight or nine highly homologous amino acid variants.

This clonotype has at least ten counts. Its antigen is unknown. One base away there is no much larger clone; base qualities are not given. The sample was run on an Illumina HiSeq 2500. Quantitative 5'-RACE with molecular barcodes was the method used to prepare the TCR beta libraries. The original pipeline was this. Disease-linked TCR variants were identified with a new computational method built on a probabilistic model of VDJ rearrangement. The public reads were reanalyzed by TCRdb: fastp trimming at Q25, MiXCR alignment, in-frame beta chains only. Rows are unified per CDR3 protein, each entry keeping the most common DNA and genes. These V and J calls are TCRdb output, not the study's own analysis. The sample data list under 250,000 distinct CDR3 sequences, and about 7% of these were observed just once. Approximately 15% of the sample belongs to the ten largest clones.

The sequenced material came from blood, either unsorted or a sorted T cell fraction (not recorded which). The receptor chain draws on TRBV5-1 and TRBJ2-5, with no confidently assigned D gene. The source is a male donor with ankylosing spondylitis. The CDR3 in this case is CASSDSHGQETQYF. The DNA sequence follows: TGCGCCAGCAGCGACTCGCATGGTCAAGAGACCCAGTACTTC.